Listed here are 3 T cell receptor beta chains from one sample, sequenced in a study of vaccination and CD4 T cells after COVID-19. Their specific antigens are unknown. The Oncomine TCR Beta short-read assay was what sequenced the DNA obtained from cultured CD4+ T cells. TCRdb recomputed calls from the PCR reads with MiXCR, one row per CDR3 protein. The data show about 5,400 distinct CDR3 sequences, around 34% seen once. Treatment meaning: roughly ten-day PBMC culture with coronavirus spike peptide pools or control peptides (ViraFEST assay). Before the COVID-19 pandemic (2011-2018), CD4+ T cells were obtained from the unexposed donor. The sample consisted of CD4+ T cells from blood, cultured in vitro. The receptors shown here come from a human donor in good health.

There are a few counts of this clonotype. This chain uses TRBV2 with TRBJ1-6; TRBD1 might be the D (5 bases). The CDR3 length is 15 residues. V was clipped by 3 bases and J by 7 bases, with 13 bases between them. Germline assignment: CDR1 SNHLY and CDR2 FYNNEI. The CDR3 DNA reads TGTGCCAGCAGTGACGATCGAGGGGACAATTCACCCCTCCACTTT. Protein: CASSDDRGDNSPLHF.

This chain joins TRBV19 and TRBJ1-6; possible D gene TRBD1, 6 bases. This CDR3 comprises 17 residues. Germline V CDR1 and CDR2: LNHDA, SQIVND (reference sequence). Trimming cost V 0 bases and J 6 bases, with 15 bases left between them. CDR3 amino acids: CASSIDPAGQSNSPLHF. DNA for the CDR3: TGTGCCAGTAGTATAGATCCTGCTGGACAGAGTAATTCACCCCTCCACTTT.

The genes are TRBV20-1 and TRBJ1-2; D might be TRBD1 (6 bases). CDR1 is DFQATT, CDR2 SNEGSKA, per germline (reference sequence). Trimming removed 2 bases from V and 4 bases from J, with 11 bases in between. This CDR3 is 13 amino acids long. The CDR3 DNA is TGCAGTGCTAGAACGGGGGGCGTCTATGGCTACACCTTC. Protein: CSARTGGVYGYTF.